Shown below are 32 T cell receptor beta chains from a single sample sequenced in a study of T-cell reconstitution after alpha-beta-depleted transplantation in children listed by TCRdb under 2016. The treatment or condition label, read with the paper, signifies: allogeneic hematopoietic cell transplantation with graft depleted of TCRalphabeta T cells and CD19 B cells. Library preparation used PCR. Reads for this sample came from an Illumina HiSeq 2500. To normalize quantification of the TCRbeta repertoire, the TCR libraries were built with molecular barcoding that relied on unique molecular identifiers. TCRdb's own reprocessing of the public reads used fastp at Q25 and MiXCR and kept productive beta chains. One record per CDR3 amino acid sequence lists the most common genes and DNA. This sample gives about 980,000 distinct CDR3 sequences in total; about 26% of them show up just once. About 28% of the sample belongs to the ten largest clones.

The source was PBMCs, mostly from graft donor cells, collected 360 days after TCRalphabeta/CD19-depleted stem cell transplant. The receptors come from a boy under two years old who had a stem cell transplant for SCID, so the T cells may come from the graft donor.

V is TRBV6-5 and J is TRBJ2-3, with TRBD2 as a possible D gene (6 bases). Germline assignment: CDR1 MNHEY and CDR2 SVGAGI. The CDR3 totals 15 residues. Trimming stripped 2 bases from V and 1 base from J, with 10 bases between. The CDR3, as DNA: TGTGCCAGCAGTTACCCTAGGAGGGGCACAGATACGCAGTATTTT. It yields the protein CASSYPRRGTDTQYF.

Turning to this clonotype: The CDR3 does not close with the conserved phenylalanine or tryptophan, likely indicating a read error. The chain links TRBV5-1 to TRBJ2-7; unclear D gene. The CDR3 is made up of 17 amino acids. The V and J ends lost 0 bases and 0 bases respectively, with 16 bases between them. Germline lookup yields CDR1 SGHRS and CDR2 YFSETQ. DNA for the CDR3: TGCGCCAGCAGCTTGGGGCTCAAGGCCCGGATCTCCTACGAGCAGTACTCC. As protein: CASSLGLKARISYEQYS.

The V call is TRBV21-1, the J call TRBJ2-3; TRBD1 is the table's D call and was not checked against the DNA. TRBV21-1 is listed as a pseudogene. The CDR3 runs to 17 residues. CDR3 in amino acids: CASSNGFEGRSTDTQYF. CDR3 in DNA: TGTGCCAGCAGCAATGGGTTTGAGGGACGGAGCACAGATACGCAGTATTTT.

This clonotype was counted a single time. The rearrangement uses TRBV3-1 and TRBJ1-1; D gene uncertain. Germline CDR1 LGHDT, CDR2 YNNKEL (reference sequence). The V end lost 2 bases, the J end lost 6 bases, and 16 bases lay between the germline ends. The CDR3 runs 15 residues. This CDR3 is CASSQNMRQNAEAFF. The CDR3 region has the DNA TGTGCCAGCAGCCAAAACATGAGGCAGAATGCTGAAGCTTTCTTT. The full variable domain, completed using reference TRBV3-1 and TRBJ1-1, is DTAVSQTPKYLVTQMGNDKSIKCEQNLGHDTMYWYKQDSKKFLKIMFSYNNKELIINETVPNRFSPKSPDKAHLNLHINSLELGDSAVYFCASSQNMRQNAEAFFGQGTRLTVV.

This clonotype was detected a few times. J is TRBJ2-3 and V is TRBV29-1; D may be TRBD1 (6 bases). V lost 4 bases to trimming and J lost 1 base, with 12 bases between them. Germline V lookup: CDR1 SQVTM, CDR2 ANQGSEA. This CDR3 spans 14 amino acids. CDR3 loop: CSVVQDSRTDTQYF. The CDR3 DNA reads TGCAGCGTTGTCCAGGACAGTCGCACAGATACGCAGTATTTT.

This clonotype was seen at least ten times. The chain carries TRBV12-3 or TRBV12-4 and TRBJ2-1, with 11 bases identical to TRBD2. J lost 5 bases, V lost 1 base, and 4 bases had no gene match. This CDR3 is built from 16 residues. CDR3 residues: CASSLVLAGAHNEQFF. CDR3 in DNA: TGTGCCAGCAGTTTAGTACTAGCGGGGGCTCACAATGAGCAGTTCTTC.

This clonotype was picked up a small number of times. The chain employs TRBV2 and TRBJ2-7; D is perhaps TRBD2 (6 bases). V was shortened by 7 bases and J by 2 bases, with 9 bases between the two germline ends. Germline lookup yields CDR1 SNHLY and CDR2 FYNNEI. CDR3 size: 12 residues. CDR3 region: CASKEGTYEQYF. In DNA, the CDR3 is TGTGCCAGCAAGGAGGGCACCTACGAGCAGTACTTC.

The chain combines TRBV7-9 with TRBJ2-1; maybe TRBD2 (5 bases). This CDR3 comprises 17 residues. The V gene lost 5 bases and the J gene lost 1 base, with 18 bases spanning the gap. Germline CDR1 is SEHNR and CDR2 is FQNEAQ (reference sequence). The CDR3 reads CASSPEYTDLSYNEQFF. The CDR3 DNA is TGTGCCAGCAGCCCCGAATACACGGACTTATCCTACAATGAGCAGTTCTTC.

The CDR3 sequence: CASSTDRGLSSYNEQFF. The CDR3 DNA follows: TGTGCCAGCAGTACCGACAGGGGCCTGAGCTCCTACAATGAGCAGTTCTTC. This chain joins TRBV6-5 and TRBJ2-1, with 8 bases fitting TRBD1. Germline loops: CDR1 MNHEY, CDR2 SVGAGI. The CDR3 sequence is 17 residues long. V lost 5 bases and J lost 0; bases outside the gene matches: 9.

This clonotype was seen at least ten times. The chain couples TRBV10-3 to TRBJ2-5; tentatively, D is TRBD1 (5 bases). The germline CDR1 and CDR2 sequences are ENHRY and SYGVKD. The CDR3 spans 16 residues. The V end lost 0 bases, the J end lost 5 bases, and 16 bases lay between the germline ends. The CDR3 spells CAISESDAGWSETQYF. CDR3 DNA: TGTGCCATCAGTGAGTCGGACGCAGGGTGGTCGGAGACCCAGTACTTC.

This chain links TRBV6-2 or TRBV6-3 with TRBJ2-3; 8 positions agree with TRBD2. The germline V gene has CDR1 MNHEY and CDR2 SVGEGT. The CDR3 is 16 amino acids. J gave up 2 bases and V 7 bases, and 11 bases lay outside the gene matches. The CDR3 protein is CASNPGGKRYTDTQYF. The CDR3 DNA reads as TGTGCCAGCAACCCGGGGGGGAAGAGATACACAGATACGCAGTATTTT.

A word on this clonotype: A much larger clone differs by one base, so this may be a read error. The CDR3 loop reads CASSTHSSTFNEQFF. The CDR3 DNA sequence: TGTGCCAGCAGTACTCACTCTTCGACTTTTAATGAGCAGTTCTTC. The V call is TRBV6-5, the J call TRBJ2-1; D gene uncertain. V shed 5 bases and J shed 7 bases, with 18 bases lying between them. The germline V gene encodes CDR1 MNHEY and CDR2 SVGAGI. The CDR3 is 15 residues long.

The chain is built from TRBV7-8 and TRBJ2-1; D remains ambiguous. The ends were cut back, 5 bases at V and 8 bases at J, with 16 bases in the middle. The CDR3 loop spans 14 amino acids. Germline CDR1 reads SGHVS; CDR2 reads FQNEAQ. The CDR3 bases are TGTGCCAGCAGCGACCATTTAGATTGGGATGAGCAGTTCTTC. Protein: CASSDHLDWDEQFF.

The rearrangement uses TRBV19 and TRBJ2-3, with D possibly being TRBD1 (6 bases). CDR1 is LNHDA, CDR2 SQIVND, per germline (reference sequence). V was clipped by 5 bases and J by 3 bases, with 12 bases between them. There are 14 residues in the CDR3. The CDR3, as DNA: TGTGCCAGTAGTGTTAGGACAGCGACAGATACGCAGTATTTT. Amino acids: CASSVRTATDTQYF.

This clonotype has a handful of counts. The gene calls are TRBV29-1 and TRBJ2-3; 8 positions match TRBD2. The CDR3 loop spans 16 amino acids. Unmatched junction bases numbered 15, after V lost 6 bases and J lost 4 bases. Germline values: CDR1 SQVTM, CDR2 ANQGSEA. The CDR3 loop reads CSVEQRGGIVADTQYF. The CDR3 DNA follows: TGCAGCGTGGAACAACGGGGGGGTATTGTCGCAGATACGCAGTATTTT.

In its sample, this clonotype was seen many times. The chain links TRBV28 to TRBJ2-3; tentatively, D is TRBD1 or TRBD2 (5 bases each). The CDR3 has 14 residues. The V gene's germline CDR1 is MDHEN and CDR2 SYDVKM. Trimming removed 5 bases at V and 4 bases at J, with 13 bases between. CDR3 loop: CASSTGTGADTQYF. In DNA, the CDR3 is TGTGCCAGCAGTACCGGGACCGGGGCAGATACGCAGTATTTT. Drawing the rest from reference TRBV28 and TRBJ2-3, the complete variable domain is DVKVTQSSRYLVKRTGEKVFLECVQDMDHENMFWYRQDPGLGLRLIYFSYDVKMKEKGDIPEGYSVSREKKERFSLILESASTNQTSMYLCASSTGTGADTQYFGPGTRLTVL.

Written as DNA, the CDR3 is TGCAGCGTTGGGGACAGCAATCAGCCCCAGCATTTT. This sequence encodes CSVGDSNQPQHF. The chain has TRBV29-1 and TRBJ1-5; D perhaps matches TRBD1 (5 bases). The CDR3 loop spans 12 amino acids. The V gene's germline CDR1 is SQVTM and CDR2 ANQGSEA. With 4 bases removed from V and 1 base from J, the gap between germline ends came to 5 bases.

This rearrangement joins TRBV5-1 to TRBJ2-1; D is undetermined. Germline values: CDR1 SGHRS, CDR2 YFSETQ. V gave up 2 bases and J gave up 9 bases, with 12 bases separating them. The CDR3 is made up of 13 amino acids. The CDR3 reads CASSFTPQVEQFF. The CDR3 nucleotides are TGCGCCAGCAGCTTCACCCCGCAGGTTGAGCAGTTCTTC.

The rearrangement links TRBV7-3 to TRBJ1-1, with a weak D call TRBD1 (6 bases). With 4 bases removed from V and 4 bases from J, the gap between germline ends came to 10 bases. This CDR3 contains 13 residues. CDR1 and CDR2 (germline): SGHTA, FQGTGA. CDR3 loop: CASSSQGSTEAFF. The DNA of the CDR3 is TGTGCCAGCAGCTCACAGGGCAGCACTGAAGCTTTCTTT. The full variable domain, rest sourced from reference TRBV7-3 and TRBJ1-1, is GAGVSQTPSNKVTEKGKYVELRCDPISGHTALYWYRQSLGQGPEFLIYFQGTGAADDSGLPNDRFFAVRPEGSVSTLKIQRTERGDSAVYLCASSSQGSTEAFFGQGTRLTVV.

The rearrangement links TRBV10-3 to TRBJ2-3, with 7 nucleotides matching TRBD1. The CDR3 spans 16 residues. Losses at the gene ends were 5 bases for V and 0 bases for J; bases not matched to a gene: 8. CDR1 and CDR2 from the germline V gene are ENHRY and SYGVKD. For the CDR3, the DNA is TGTGCCATCAGTCCCGGGACAGAGACGAGCACAGATACGCAGTATTTT. Protein product: CAISPGTETSTDTQYF.

The rearrangement uses TRBV10-3 and TRBJ2-3, with 8 bases identical to TRBD2. V dropped 6 bases and J dropped 0; count of bases not matched to a gene: 5. Germline values: CDR1 ENHRY, CDR2 SYGVKD. This CDR3 spans 15 amino acids. The CDR3 nucleotides are TGTGCCATCAGGGAACGGGGGGGAAGCACAGATACGCAGTATTTT. Its translation is CAIRERGGSTDTQYF.

This chain joins TRBV28 and TRBJ2-3; the D is unclear. Germline V gene sequence: CDR1 MDHEN, CDR2 SYDVKM. The CDR3 is 16 amino acids. Trimming took 5 bases from V and 2 from J, leaving 17 bases between them. The CDR3 nucleotides are TGTGCCAGCAGTCCCCTCGGATTAAGTTTCACAGATACGCAGTATTTT. It is translated as CASSPLGLSFTDTQYF.

The chain recombines TRBV6-5 with TRBJ2-7; the D gene is possibly TRBD2 (6 bases). V lost 4 bases to trimming and J lost 3 bases, with 28 bases between them. Germline CDR1 and CDR2: MNHEY and SVGAGI. This CDR3 contains 19 residues. CDR3 amino acids: CASSSTGGPFYTQFYEQYF. DNA of the CDR3: TGTGCCAGCAGTTCCACCGGGGGTCCCTTTTACACCCAATTCTACGAGCAGTACTTC.

The chain recombines TRBV12-3 or TRBV12-4 with TRBJ2-3, with 9 bases lining up with TRBD2. This CDR3 region has 17 residues. Unmatched junction bases numbered 14, after V lost 4 bases and J lost 6 bases. The CDR3 is CASSSDISGGPPDTQYF. CDR3 nucleotides: TGTGCCAGCAGTTCCGATATTAGCGGGGGCCCACCCGATACGCAGTATTTT.

This clonotype was counted between two and nine times. V usage is TRBV7-8 and J usage is TRBJ2-7, with D possibly matching TRBD2 (6 bases). Germline assignment: CDR1 SGHVS and CDR2 FQNEAQ. V lost 4 bases and J lost 2, with 15 bases in between. This CDR3 spans 15 amino acids. The CDR3: CASSSRVAAPYEQYF. CDR3 coding DNA: TGTGCCAGCAGCTCCCGGGTAGCGGCTCCCTACGAGCAGTACTTC.

The genes are TRBV20-1 and TRBJ1-5, with D unresolved. The CDR3 has 15 residues. Germline V gives CDR1 DFQATT, CDR2 SNEGSKA (reference sequence). Trimming took off 0 bases at V and 2 bases at J, with 11 bases between the two ends. The CDR3 spells CSARDLSSGNQPQHF. DNA for the CDR3: TGCAGTGCTAGAGATCTCTCTTCAGGCAATCAGCCCCAGCATTTT.

This clonotype has a handful of counts. This chain connects TRBV5-1 to TRBJ1-4; TRBD1 matches at 8 bases. V trimming: 7 bases; J trimming: 5 bases; junction bases outside the gene matches: 7. This CDR3 spans 14 amino acids. Germline lookup yields CDR1 SGHRS and CDR2 YFSETQ. CDR3 in DNA: TGCGCCAGCGGGACAGGCACGCTAAATGAAAAACTGTTTTTT. Translating gives CASGTGTLNEKLFF.

The chain employs TRBV6-2 or TRBV6-3 and TRBJ2-7; possibly TRBD1 or TRBD2 for D (5 bases each). CDR1 and CDR2 from the germline V gene are MNHEY and SVGEGT. Trimming took 2 bases from V and 4 from J, leaving 18 bases between them. This CDR3 comprises 16 residues. CDR3 protein: CASSYQTGSGRYEQYF. The CDR3 DNA reads TGTGCCAGCAGTTACCAGACGGGATCAGGGCGGTACGAGCAGTACTTC.

The table lists this clonotype with a few counts. The J gene is TRBJ1-5, the V gene TRBV7-2; D uncertain. Per the germline V gene, CDR1 is SGHTA and CDR2 is FQGNSA. The CDR3 has 15 residues. V shed 1 base and J shed 1 base, with 8 bases lying between them. Written as DNA, the CDR3 is TGTGCCAGCAGCTTAGAACGGGTGAGCAATCAGCCCCAGCATTTT. Translating gives CASSLERVSNQPQHF.

The gene calls are TRBV20-1 and TRBJ1-1, with D hard to call. Germline values: CDR1 DFQATT, CDR2 SNEGSKA (reference sequence). The CDR3 contains 12 residues. V shed 5 bases and J shed 0 bases, with 7 bases lying between them. The CDR3 bases are TGCAGTGCTTCAGTCCTGAACACTGAAGCTTTCTTT. Translating it yields CSASVLNTEAFF.

This clonotype was detected a few times. This rearrangement joins TRBV27 to TRBJ1-1, with D hard to call. Germline V CDR1 and CDR2: MNHEY, SMNVEV (reference sequence). This CDR3 comprises 13 residues. Trimming took 3 bases from V and 5 from J, leaving 10 bases between them. The CDR3 spells CASSFLLGTEAFF. Here the CDR3 DNA reads TGTGCCAGCAGTTTTTTACTGGGGACTGAAGCTTTCTTT.

The chain is built from TRBV4-1 and TRBJ2-1, with TRBD2 matching 11 bases. The V segment lost 0 bases and the J segment 8 bases; nucleotides outside the gene matches: 6. Per germline, CDR1 MGHRA and CDR2 YSYEKL. The CDR3 has 16 residues. CDR3 DNA: TGCGCCAGCAGCCAAGAACTAGCGGGGGAGAATGATGAGCAGTTCTTC. Protein sequence: CASSQELAGENDEQFF.